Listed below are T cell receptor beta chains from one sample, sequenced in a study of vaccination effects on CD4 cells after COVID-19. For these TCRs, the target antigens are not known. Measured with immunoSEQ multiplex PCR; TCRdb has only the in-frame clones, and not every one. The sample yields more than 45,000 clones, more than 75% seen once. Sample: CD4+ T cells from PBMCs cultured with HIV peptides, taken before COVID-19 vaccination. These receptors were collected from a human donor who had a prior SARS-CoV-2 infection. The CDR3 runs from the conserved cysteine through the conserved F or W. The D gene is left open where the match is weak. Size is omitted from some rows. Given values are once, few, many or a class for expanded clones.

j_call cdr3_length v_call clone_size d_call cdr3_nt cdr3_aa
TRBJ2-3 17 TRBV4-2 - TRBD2 TGTGCCAGCAGCCAAGGTTTCAGCGGGGGGGAAACAGATACGCAGTATTTT CASSQGFSGGETDTQYF
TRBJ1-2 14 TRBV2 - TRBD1 TGTGCCAGCTCCAGGGACAGGGTTTATGGTGGCTACACCTTC CASSRDRVYGGYTF
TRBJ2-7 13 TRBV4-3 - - TGCGCCAGCAGCCACTCAGTAGACTACGAGCAGTACTTC CASSHSVDYEQYF
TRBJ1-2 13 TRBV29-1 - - TGCAGCGTTTTGAGAGGGGCGCAGTATGGCTACACCTTC CSVLRGAQYGYTF
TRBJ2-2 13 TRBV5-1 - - TGCGCCAGCAGCTCGTGGGGATACGGGGAGCTGTTTTTT CASSSWGYGELFF
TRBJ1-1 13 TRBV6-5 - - TGTGCCAGCAGAGAGGGGCTTTACACTGAAGCTTTCTTT CASREGLYTEAFF
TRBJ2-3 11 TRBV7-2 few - TGTGCCAGCAGCCTCACCGGGCCGCAGTATTTT CASSLTGPQYF
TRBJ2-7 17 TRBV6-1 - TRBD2 TGTGCCAGCAGTGAAGAGGTCCCTAGCGGGGGCCTGTACGAGCAGTACTTC CASSEEVPSGGLYEQYF
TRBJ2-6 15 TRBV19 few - TGTGCCAGTAGAGGGGGATACTGGGGGGCCAACGTCCTGACTTTC CASRGGYWGANVLTF
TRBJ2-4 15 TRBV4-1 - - TGCGCCAGCAGCCAGGCGACAGTAGCCAAAAACATTCAGTACTTC CASSQATVAKNIQYF
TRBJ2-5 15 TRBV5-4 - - TGTGCCAGCAGCTTGTTTGCGGGATACCAAGAGACCCAGTACTTC CASSLFAGYQETQYF
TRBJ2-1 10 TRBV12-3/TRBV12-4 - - TGTGCCAGCAGAGACAATGAGCAGTTCTTC CASRDNEQFF
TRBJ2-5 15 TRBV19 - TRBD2 TGTGCCAGTAGTATCGTAGCGGGGGGCCAAGAGACCCAGTACTTC CASSIVAGGQETQYF
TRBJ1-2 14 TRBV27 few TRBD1 TGTGCCAGCAGTTTAGGGACAGCTGATTATGGCTACACCTTC CASSLGTADYGYTF
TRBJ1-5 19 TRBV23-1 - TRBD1 TGCGCCAGCAGTCAACATCAGGGGGACAGACGATTTAGCAATCAGCCCCAGCATTTT CASSQHQGDRRFSNQPQHF
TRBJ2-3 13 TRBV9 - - TGTGCCAGCCGGGGCGCAGCATCAGATACGCAGTATTTT CASRGAASDTQYF
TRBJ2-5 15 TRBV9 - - TGTGCCAGCAGTACTGCTGGTGGCCTCGAAGAGACCCAGTACTTC CASSTAGGLEETQYF
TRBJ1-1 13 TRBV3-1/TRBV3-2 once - TGTGCCAGCAGCCAAGCCAGTTACACTGAAGCTTTCTTT CASSQASYTEAFF
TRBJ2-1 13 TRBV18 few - TGTGCCAGCTCACCACTTCCAGACAGTGAGCAGTTCTTC CASSPLPDSEQFF
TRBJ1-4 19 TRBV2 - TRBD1 TGTGCCAGCAGGACCCCCCGCGGACAGGGGGCGGTTGCTAATGAAAAACTGTTTTTT CASRTPRGQGAVANEKLFF
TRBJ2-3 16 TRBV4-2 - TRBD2 TGTGCCAGCAGCCAAGACTACGGGGGGGCCGCAGATACGCAGTATTTT CASSQDYGGAADTQYF
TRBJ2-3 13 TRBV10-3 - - TGTGCCATCAGACCCCCTAGCACAGATACGCAGTATTTT CAIRPPSTDTQYF
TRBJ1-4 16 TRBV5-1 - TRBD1 TGCGCCAGCAGCTTGGTAACCGGGACAGGGGATGAAAAACTGTTTTTT CASSLVTGTGDEKLFF
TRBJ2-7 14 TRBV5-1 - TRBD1 TGCGCCAGCAGCTTGGCAGGACAGGTGATCGAGCAGTACTTC CASSLAGQVIEQYF
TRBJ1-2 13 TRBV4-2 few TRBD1 TGTGCCAGCAGCCAAGACAGGGGGCTTGGCTACACCTTC CASSQDRGLGYTF
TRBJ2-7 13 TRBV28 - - TGTGCCAGCAGGACAGCTGCCTCCGACGAGCAGTACTTC CASRTAASDEQYF
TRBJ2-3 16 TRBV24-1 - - TGTGCCACCAGTGAAACCCGCTCCGCGAGCACAGATACGCAGTATTTT CATSETRSASTDTQYF
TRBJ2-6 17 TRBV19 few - TGTGCCAGTAGTATAGCAGGAACGAGCTCTGGGGCCAACGTCCTGACTTTC CASSIAGTSSGANVLTF
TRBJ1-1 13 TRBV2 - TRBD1 TGTGCCAGCAGTGGACAGGGCGTCACTGAAGCTTTCTTT CASSGQGVTEAFF